Below, 26 T cell receptor beta chains from the same sample are listed, as sequenced in a study of monozygotic twins with inflammatory bowel disease. TCRdb reworked the 5' RACE reads into one entry per CDR3 protein, no DNA. This listing includes fewer than 200,000 distinct CDR3 sequences. Material for sequencing was blood. The receptors shown here come from a human donor with ulcerative colitis or Crohn's disease, or a healthy co-twin of an affected twin (not recorded which).

The chain couples TRBV29-1 to TRBJ2-4; TCRdb returns TRBD1, unconfirmable since there is no DNA. The germline V gene encodes CDR1 SQVTM and CDR2 ANQGSEA. The CDR3 sequence is 14 residues long. CDR3 region: CSVEGGTVQGIQYF. Complete variable domain (other parts from reference TRBV29-1 and TRBJ2-4): SAVISQKPSRDICQRGTSLTIQCQVDSQVTMMFWYRQQPGQSLTLIATANQGSEATYESGFVIDKFPISRPNLTFSTLTVSNMSPEDSSIYLCSVEGGTVQGIQYFGAGTRLSVL.

The chain employs TRBV20-1 and TRBJ2-1; the D call of TRBD2 rests on TCRdb alone, since no DNA is present to check it. CDR1 DFQATT and CDR2 SNEGSKA come from the germline V gene (reference sequence). The CDR3 loop spans 15 amino acids. The CDR3 loop reads CSAPRLAGGLNEQFF.

The rearrangement uses TRBV6-2 or TRBV6-3 and TRBJ1-5; TCRdb selects TRBD1, and the lack of DNA leaves this call unchecked. Germline values: CDR1 MNHEY, CDR2 SVGEGT. The CDR3 loop spans 14 amino acids. This chain's CDR3 is CASSSGYSNQPQHF.

The rearrangement joins TRBV7-2 to TRBJ2-7; the D call of TRBD1 rests on TCRdb alone, since no DNA is present to check it. Germline V CDR1 and CDR2: SGHTA, FQGNSA. The CDR3 consists of 17 residues. CDR3 protein: CASSRPPFSGKNYEQYF.

The chain recombines TRBV7-9 with TRBJ1-5; TCRdb picks TRBD1, but there is no DNA to check that call. CDR1 SEHNR and CDR2 FQNEAQ come from the germline V gene (reference sequence). The CDR3 is 16 amino acids. CDR3 loop: CASSPGIRESNQPQHF.

V is TRBV20-1 and J is TRBJ2-3. The CDR3 is 15 amino acids. Germline values: CDR1 DFQATT, CDR2 SNEGSKA (reference sequence). CDR3 protein: CSAEDLTSTTDTQYF.

The chain is built from TRBV20-1 and TRBJ2-2. CDR3 size: 15 residues. CDR1 DFQATT and CDR2 SNEGSKA come from the germline V gene (reference sequence). CDR3 sequence reads: CSASGLAENTGELFF.

The chain uses TRBV29-1 and TRBJ2-1; the TCRdb D gene call, TRBD2, has no DNA to confirm it. Germline loops: CDR1 SQVTM, CDR2 ANQGSEA. The length of the CDR3 is 13 residues. CDR3 in amino acids: CSLVWGAFNEQFF.

The chain has TRBV20-1 and TRBJ2-7; the TCRdb D gene call, TRBD2, has no DNA to confirm it. The length of the CDR3 is 16 residues. The germline gives CDR1 DFQATT, CDR2 SNEGSKA (reference sequence). This chain's CDR3 is CSARDLAGGPSYEQYF.

V usage is TRBV7-3 and J usage is TRBJ2-2; lacking DNA, the TRBD2 call made by TCRdb goes unchecked. The germline V gene has CDR1 SGHTA and CDR2 FQGTGA. CDR3 length: 17 amino acids. The CDR3 is CASSLRGSGRSTGELFF.

V and J are TRBV7-9 and TRBJ1-5. The CDR3 consists of 13 residues. The germline CDR1 and CDR2 sequences are SEHNR and FQNEAQ (reference sequence). CDR3 protein: CASSLFQNQPQHF.

The chain is built from TRBV10-3 and TRBJ2-1; the D call from TCRdb, TRBD2, cannot be confirmed without DNA. The CDR3 extends over 15 amino acids. From germline, CDR1 is ENHRY and CDR2 SYGVKD. This CDR3 reads CAIRLSGRDYNEQFF.

The V gene is TRBV4-3, the J gene TRBJ2-3; TCRdb lists TRBD2, though no DNA is available to test this call. This CDR3 is built from 18 residues. Germline assignment: CDR1 LGHNA and CDR2 YSLEER. The CDR3 loop is CASSQEGLAGIRADTQYF.

The rearrangement links TRBV28 to TRBJ2-7; TCRdb's D call, TRBD1, is unchecked because there is no DNA. This CDR3 has 13 amino acids. The germline gives CDR1 MDHEN, CDR2 SYDVKM. CDR3 region: CASRAAQFYEQYF.

This chain links TRBV12-3 or TRBV12-4 with TRBJ1-1. The CDR3 is 13 amino acids. The CDR3 sequence is CASSIKLNTEAFF.

This sequence joins TRBV12-3 or TRBV12-4 and TRBJ2-5; the D call of TRBD1 rests on TCRdb alone, since no DNA is present to check it. The length of the CDR3 is 14 residues. The CDR3 loop is CASSFSWEKETQYF.

This sequence joins TRBV20-1 and TRBJ2-1; lacking DNA, the TRBD2 call made by TCRdb goes unchecked. Germline CDR1 and CDR2: DFQATT and SNEGSKA (reference sequence). The CDR3 has 16 residues. The CDR3: CSARTSGRPRYNEQFF.

The chain has TRBV24-1 and TRBJ1-5. The CDR3 has 12 residues. Germline V CDR1 and CDR2: KGHDR, SFDVKD. The CDR3 here is CATSDLNQPQHF.

The chain's CDR3 is CASSDFSGRSYNEQFF. The V gene is TRBV6-1, the J gene TRBJ2-1; TCRdb designates TRBD2, a call that cannot be tested without DNA. The CDR3 contains 16 residues. The germline V gene encodes CDR1 MNHNS and CDR2 SASEGT.

The chain is built from TRBV9 and TRBJ2-3. Germline assignment: CDR1 SGDLS and CDR2 YYNGEE. The CDR3 spans 15 residues. The CDR3 is CASSVSGLAGDTQYF.

The chain links TRBV6-2 or TRBV6-3 to TRBJ2-7; checking the TCRdb D call of TRBD2 is not possible without DNA. Per germline, CDR1 MNHEY and CDR2 SVGEGT. The CDR3 is 16 residues long. The CDR3 spells CASSFGLAGGVYEQYF.

The chain combines TRBV7-6 with TRBJ1-2; lacking DNA, the TRBD1 call made by TCRdb goes unchecked. The CDR3 covers 13 residues. Germline V gene lookup returns CDR1 SGHVS and CDR2 FNYEAQ. CDR3 region: CASSPDRVHGYTF.

The rearrangement joins TRBV27 to TRBJ1-4. Germline V gene sequence: CDR1 MNHEY, CDR2 SMNVEV (reference sequence). The CDR3 is made up of 14 amino acids. CDR3 loop: CASSLRSRREKLFF.

The V gene is TRBV2, the J gene TRBJ2-7. Germline CDR1 SNHLY, CDR2 FYNNEI. The CDR3 runs 13 residues. CDR3 region: CASSDHTNYEQYF.

The V gene is TRBV28, the J gene TRBJ2-3; the TRBD1 assignment by TCRdb is unverifiable without DNA. This CDR3 spans 14 amino acids. Germline V gene lookup returns CDR1 MDHEN and CDR2 SYDVKM. The CDR3 sequence: CASSDPRGTDTQYF.

The chain couples TRBV12-3 or TRBV12-4 to TRBJ1-1. This CDR3 is built from 12 residues. CDR3 amino acids: CASSLGNTEAFF.